This is a list of T cell receptor beta chains from one sample in a study of CD8+ T cells in alopecia areata. Assay used: immunoSEQ multiplex PCR; TCRdb lists only in-frame clones, some missing. Of under 250,000 clones listed, roughly 56% are singletons. Sequences were obtained from CD8+ T cells sorted from blood. All receptors derive from a human donor in good health. The CDR3 runs from the conserved cysteine through the conserved F or W. Fields, in order: clone size, CDR3 length, D gene, J gene, V gene, CDR3 DNA, CDR3 protein. D genes are given only for firm matches. Size is omitted from some rows. Given values are once, few, many or a class for expanded clones.

-	13	-	TRBJ1-2	TRBV9	TGTGCCAGCAGCAGGCTTTCCGGGGATGGCTACACCTTC	CASSRLSGDGYTF
-	15	TRBD2	TRBJ2-5	TRBV11-2	TGTGCCAGCAGCTTAAGCGGGGGGTCCCAAGAGACCCAGTACTTC	CASSLSGGSQETQYF
-	17	TRBD2	TRBJ2-3	TRBV5-6	TGTGCCAGCAGCTGGAGGCGACCGGGACTAGTGCTAGATACGCAGTATTTT	CASSWRRPGLVLDTQYF
medium-sized	13	-	TRBJ1-5	TRBV5-4	TGTGCCAGCAGTCCGGGGTGGGGACAGCCCCAGCATTTT	CASSPGWGQPQHF
many	14	-	TRBJ2-5	TRBV6-6	TGTGCCAGCAGTTACCACTTGTGGGGAGAGACCCAGTACTTC	CASSYHLWGETQYF
-	17	-	TRBJ1-2	TRBV4-1	TGCGCCAGCAGCCAAGATACTACTGAGCTTTATAACTATGGCTACACCTTC	CASSQDTTELYNYGYTF
-	12	-	TRBJ2-3	TRBV29-1	TGCAGCGTTATTGGACGGTTAGATACGCAGTATTTT	CSVIGRLDTQYF
-	16	TRBD1	TRBJ2-2	TRBV4-1	TGCGCCAGCAGCCAATTAGCGGGACAGGGGTTCGGGGAGCTGTTTTTT	CASSQLAGQGFGELFF
few	15	-	TRBJ1-1	TRBV5-1	TGCGCCAGCAGCTTGGAACTTCCGGGTAACACTGAAGCTTTCTTT	CASSLELPGNTEAFF
-	11	-	TRBJ2-5	TRBV11-2	TGTGCCAGCAGCTTACCAGAGACCCAGTACTTC	CASSLPETQYF
-	13	-	TRBJ2-3	TRBV11-2	TGTGCCAGCAGCTTAGGGGTGAGAGATACGCAGTATTTT	CASSLGVRDTQYF
-	12	-	TRBJ1-2	TRBV29-1	TGCAGCGTTGGCTCCGAGAACTATGGCTACACCTTC	CSVGSENYGYTF
few	14	-	TRBJ1-1	TRBV19	TGTGCCAGTAGTATGGGGATCGGGAACACTGAAGCTTTCTTT	CASSMGIGNTEAFF
many	15	TRBD1	TRBJ1-6	TRBV5-1	TGCGCCAGCAGCTTGTTACAGGGGATGGATTCACCCCTCCACTTT	CASSLLQGMDSPLHF
-	13	TRBD1	TRBJ1-2	TRBV5-8	TGTGCCAGCTGGACAGGGGGCAGCTATGGCTACACCTTC	CASWTGGSYGYTF
few	16	TRBD2	TRBJ2-3	TRBV7-9	TGTGCCAGCAGCTCCCCGAGGGGAGGGAGCACAGATACGCAGTATTTT	CASSSPRGGSTDTQYF
-	13	-	TRBJ2-1	TRBV6-5	TGTGCCAGCAGTCTCTCCACCAGCAATGAGCAGTTCTTC	CASSLSTSNEQFF
few	13	-	TRBJ1-2	TRBV7-8	TGTGCCAGCAGCTTAGGGCCGCCCTTCGGCTACACCTTC	CASSLGPPFGYTF
-	14	-	TRBJ2-3	TRBV4-1	TGCGCCAGCAGCCAAGCGGGGAGCACAGATACGCAGTATTTT	CASSQAGSTDTQYF
few	18	TRBD2	TRBJ2-1	TRBV4-1	TGCGCCAGCAGCCTCCTCCGGACTAGCGGGGGACCCGAGGATGAGCAGTTCTTC	CASSLLRTSGGPEDEQFF
few	13	-	TRBJ2-3	TRBV10-3	TGTGCCATCAGTGATCGACCCACAGATACGCAGTATTTT	CAISDRPTDTQYF
-	15	TRBD2	TRBJ2-3	TRBV5-4	TGTGCCAGCAGCTTACCGGGACTACTCACAGATACGCAGTATTTT	CASSLPGLLTDTQYF
-	12	-	TRBJ2-2	TRBV30	TGTGCCTGGTTAGACAGGACCGGGGAGCTGTTTTTT	CAWLDRTGELFF
-	14	-	TRBJ1-2	TRBV6-5	TGTGCCAGCACCCCGAGGGGGACGGACTATGGCTACACCTTC	CASTPRGTDYGYTF